This entry lists 23 T cell receptor beta chains sequenced from one sample in a study of blood T cell repertoires in COVID-19. The repertoire was sequenced with immunoSEQ multiplex PCR; TCRdb's copy has only in-frame clones and lacks some. The profile covers around 250,000 clones, with roughly 85% appearing a single time and about 8.2% taken by the ten largest. The sample taken for sequencing was PBMCs or T cells enriched from blood (not recorded which). These receptors came from a woman in her 50s with acute COVID-19.

The V gene is TRBV10-1, the J gene TRBJ2-7; D is perhaps TRBD1 (6 bases). Germline CDR1 WNHNN, CDR2 SYGVQD (reference sequence). V shed 6 bases and J shed 5 bases, with 20 bases lying between them. The CDR3 contains 15 residues. The CDR3 reads CASSQSSWTADEQYF. The CDR3 nucleotides are TGCGCCAGCAGCCAGAGTTCCTGGACAGCTGACGAGCAGTACTTC.

The chain combines TRBV30 with TRBJ2-1; TRBD2 aligns across 7 bases. J lost 0 bases, V lost 2 bases, and 4 bases had no gene match. The CDR3 contains 15 residues. Germline V gene sequence: CDR1 GTSNPN, CDR2 SVGIG (reference sequence). The CDR3 spells CAWSLGGSSYNEQFF. The CDR3, as DNA: TGTGCCTGGAGTCTCGGGGGGAGCTCCTACAATGAGCAGTTCTTC. The entire variable domain, with the rest obtained from reference TRBV30 and TRBJ2-1, is as follows: SQTIHQWPATLVQPVGSPLSLECTVEGTSNPNLYWYRQAAGRGLQLLFYSVGIGQISSEVPQNLSASRPQDRQFILSSKKLLLSDSGFYLCAWSLGGSSYNEQFFGPGTRLTVL.

The gene calls are TRBV2 and TRBJ1-2; D unresolved. CDR1 is SNHLY and CDR2 is FYNNEI in the germline V gene. V was pared by 0 bases and J by 4 bases, with 3 bases between. The CDR3 sequence is 12 residues long. CDR3 sequence (DNA): TGTGCCAGCAGTGAAGCCCTCTATGGCTACACCTTC. Amino acid sequence: CASSEALYGYTF.

The chain is built from TRBV15 and TRBJ1-4, with TRBD1 identical over 8 bases. The CDR3 length is 14 residues. Germline loops: CDR1 LNHNV, CDR2 YYDKDF (reference sequence). Losses at the gene ends were 1 base for V and 7 bases for J; bases not matched to a gene: 2. In DNA form, the CDR3 reads TGTGCCACCAGCAGAGGGACAGGGCGTGAAAAACTGTTTTTT. It codes for CATSRGTGREKLFF.

V usage is TRBV5-8 and J usage is TRBJ1-1; 7 positions agree with TRBD1. This CDR3 is 15 amino acids long. The ends lost 2 bases at V and 1 base at J; junction bases unmatched: 5. CDR1 SGHTS and CDR2 YDEGEE come from the germline V gene. The CDR3 DNA sequence: TGTGCCAGCAGCTTCGGGACAGTGGAGAACACTGAAGCTTTCTTT. Translation: CASSFGTVENTEAFF.

The chain carries TRBV10-3 and TRBJ2-7, with 7 bases matching TRBD1. The CDR3 consists of 16 residues. Germline CDR1 is ENHRY and CDR2 is SYGVKD. V shed 6 bases, J shed 1 base, and the junction held 12 bases outside the gene matches. CDR3: CAISPRGGGISYEQYF. In DNA, the CDR3 is TGTGCCATCAGCCCTCGAGGGGGCGGAATATCCTACGAGCAGTACTTC.

The CDR3, as DNA: TGTGCCAGCAGCAGGACAGAAACCTACGAGCAGTACTTC. As protein: CASSRTETYEQYF. The gene calls are TRBV6-5 and TRBJ2-7; D is possibly TRBD1 (6 bases). The length of the CDR3 is 13 residues. Germline V gene sequence: CDR1 MNHEY, CDR2 SVGAGI. V shed 6 bases and J shed 2 bases, with 11 bases lying between them.

The CDR3 reads CASSKDRGGYGYTF. In DNA, the CDR3 is TGTGCCAGCAGCAAGGACAGGGGCGGCTATGGCTACACCTTC. The chain combines TRBV7-3 with TRBJ1-2; 9 bases agree with TRBD1. There are 14 residues in the CDR3. The trim removed 5 bases at V and 4 bases at J, leaving 5 bases unmatched. The germline gives CDR1 SGHTA, CDR2 FQGTGA.

The chain carries TRBV5-4 and TRBJ1-2; a weak D match, TRBD1 (5 bases). The V end was cut by 9 bases, the J end by 13 bases, with 19 bases between. This CDR3 is built from 11 residues. Germline V lookup: CDR1 SGHNT, CDR2 YYREEE (reference sequence). CDR3 coding DNA: TGTGCCACCGACGTTTCAGGGAGGGCCACCTTC. It translates to CATDVSGRATF. Full variable domain (missing parts from reference TRBV5-4 and TRBJ1-2): ETGVTQSPTHLIKTRGQQVTLRCSSQSGHNTVSWYQQALGQGPQFIFQYYREEENGRGNFPPRFSGLQFPNYSSELNVNALELDDSALYLCATDVSGRATFGSGTRLTVV.

This chain connects TRBV6-5 to TRBJ2-7; 8 bases are a match to TRBD2. This CDR3 is built from 13 residues. CDR1 is MNHEY and CDR2 is SVGAGI in the germline V gene. J was trimmed by 6 bases and V by 7 bases; bases with no gene match: 8. The CDR3 is CASTILAVGEQYF. The CDR3 DNA sequence: TGTGCCAGCACGATACTAGCGGTTGGCGAGCAGTACTTC.

The chain combines TRBV7-2 with TRBJ2-1, with no clear D. Trimming pared 5 bases from V and 1 base from J, leaving 9 bases between. Germline V lookup: CDR1 SGHTA, CDR2 FQGNSA. The length of the CDR3 is 14 residues. The CDR3: CASSLGLSYNEQFF. The CDR3 nucleotides are TGTGCCAGCAGCCTTGGCCTTTCCTACAATGAGCAGTTCTTC.

The V and J genes are TRBV5-1 and TRBJ2-2, with TRBD2 matching over 7 bases. The V and J ends lost 2 bases and 8 bases, in that order; junction bases with no gene match: 9. This CDR3 comprises 15 residues. Germline lookup yields CDR1 SGHRS and CDR2 YFSETQ. The DNA of the CDR3 is TGCGCCAGCAGCTTCAGCGGGGTTTCGTTGGGGGAGCTGTTTTTT. It translates to CASSFSGVSLGELFF. The variable domain in full, completed from reference TRBV5-1 and TRBJ2-2, reads KAGVTQTPRYLIKTRGQQVTLSCSPISGHRSVSWYQQTPGQGLQFLFEYFSETQRNKGNFPGRFSGRQFSNSRSEMNVSTLELGDSALYLCASSFSGVSLGELFFGEGSRLTVL.

The chain uses TRBV3-1 (or the pseudogene TRBV3-2) and TRBJ1-1; tentative D call: TRBD1 (5 bases). This CDR3 region has 11 residues. Germline loops: CDR1 LGHDT, CDR2 YNNKEL (reference sequence). Between the trimmed V and J ends, which lost 6 bases and 10 bases, there was a span of 12 bases. The CDR3 coding sequence is TGTGCCAGCAGGGCGAAAGGGGCAGCTTTCTTT. It encodes CASRAKGAAFF.

The V call is TRBV4-2, the J call TRBJ2-1; tentative D call: TRBD2 (7 bases). V was trimmed by 0 bases and J by 2 bases, leaving 11 bases between them. This CDR3 is built from 16 residues. Per the germline V gene, CDR1 is LGHNA and CDR2 is YNFKEQ. The chain's CDR3 is CASSQEGRGTYNEQFF. The CDR3 nucleotides are TGTGCCAGCAGCCAAGAGGGGAGGGGGACCTACAATGAGCAGTTCTTC.

V usage is TRBV5-1 and J usage is TRBJ2-3; perhaps TRBD2 as D (6 bases). V gave up 2 bases and J gave up 3 bases, with 22 bases separating them. This CDR3 has 18 residues. Per the germline V gene, CDR1 is SGHRS and CDR2 is YFSETQ. The CDR3 loop is CASSLPSPSGELTDTQYF. The CDR3 DNA sequence: TGCGCCAGCAGCTTACCTTCTCCGTCGGGGGAACTGACAGATACGCAGTATTTT.

The genes are TRBV27 and TRBJ2-1; 9 bases are shared with TRBD1. Germline CDR1 and CDR2: MNHEY and SMNVEV (reference sequence). V lost 8 bases and J lost 8; bases outside the gene matches: 16. This CDR3 comprises 16 residues. This CDR3 reads CASALWGQGLGYEQFF. The DNA for the CDR3 is TGTGCCAGCGCTCTATGGGGACAGGGTCTCGGCTATGAGCAGTTCTTC.

J is TRBJ2-4 and V is TRBV28, with D possibly being TRBD1 (5 bases). The CDR3 spans 16 residues. Between the trimmed V and J ends, which lost 5 bases and 0 bases, there was a span of 14 bases. Looked up from germline, CDR1 is MDHEN and CDR2 is SYDVKM. The CDR3, as DNA: TGTGCCAGCAGTCCCCGACAGATCATAGCCAAAAACATTCAGTACTTC. This gives the protein CASSPRQIIAKNIQYF.

The chain links TRBV5-4 to TRBJ2-2, with a tentative D call TRBD1 (6 bases). Germline V lookup: CDR1 SGHNT, CDR2 YYREEE (reference sequence). The CDR3 sequence is 16 residues long. V lost 3 bases, J lost 2 bases, and 14 bases lay in between. CDR3 bases: TGTGCCAGCAGCTCAACCCCGGGACACAACACCGGGGAGCTGTTTTTT. Its protein product is CASSSTPGHNTGELFF.

This sequence joins TRBV6-5 and TRBJ1-6, with unresolved D. CDR1 and CDR2 (germline): MNHEY, SVGAGI. The CDR3 is made up of 14 amino acids. The V and J ends lost 2 bases and 7 bases respectively, with 9 bases between them. CDR3 sequence reads: CASSYEGVNSPLHF. In DNA form, the CDR3 reads TGTGCCAGCAGTTACGAGGGAGTAAATTCACCCCTCCACTTT.

The rearrangement joins TRBV30 to TRBJ1-4; D unresolved. Germline CDR1 is GTSNPN and CDR2 is SVGIG (reference sequence). The CDR3 is 12 residues long. V was cut by 2 bases and J by 7 bases, with 8 bases left in between. The CDR3 nucleotides are TGTGCCTGGAGTACCAGTGGTGAAAAACTGTTTTTT. This translates into CAWSTSGEKLFF.

This clone was found once. CDR3 DNA sequence: TGCGCCAGCAGCCAAGGGCAGAAGATTGGCTATGGCTACACCTTC. It codes for CASSQGQKIGYGYTF. The rearrangement links TRBV4-3 to TRBJ1-2; D gene uncertain. Germline loops: CDR1 LGHNA, CDR2 YSLEER. The CDR3 covers 15 residues. The ends were cut back, 1 base at V and 4 bases at J, with 13 bases in the middle.

This rearrangement joins TRBV9 to TRBJ2-2; 7 bases fit TRBD2. The CDR3 totals 16 residues. V trimming: 4 bases; J trimming: 6 bases; junction bases outside the gene matches: 12. Germline V gene lookup returns CDR1 SGDLS and CDR2 YYNGEE. CDR3: CASSLLGAGVPGELFF. The CDR3 bases are TGTGCCAGCAGCCTCCTTGGGGCGGGGGTACCCGGGGAGCTGTTTTTT.

This chain connects TRBV25-1 to TRBJ1-2; 7 nucleotides align to TRBD1. CDR1 is MGHDK, CDR2 SYGVNS, per germline. The CDR3 extends over 17 amino acids. Trimming cost V 5 bases and J 5 bases; bases outside gene matches: 17. The CDR3: CASSPPRVTGRPYGYTF. The CDR3 DNA reads TGTGCCAGCAGTCCACCCCGGGTGACAGGGAGGCCTTATGGCTACACCTTC.